The text below deals with one T cell receptor beta chain. The antigen it recognizes is unknown. The record has no base qualities; no much larger clone is one base away. The library was built by means of 5' RACE. Instrument on record: Illumina HiSeq 2500. A second about 6 to 11 cycle PCR used a sample-barcoded 5' primer and a J-beta primer mix. A template-switch 5' adaptor carrying 12 random nucleotides introduced a unique molecular identifier onto each TCR beta cDNA molecule. Each sample yielded at least 2.5 million CDR3-containing paired-end reads. First-strand cDNA was synthesized from all RNA with the Mint cDNA synthesis kit, primed by a TRBC-specific oligonucleotide. Following uracil-DNA glycosylase treatment, a first 18-cycle PCR with universal primers M1SS and BC2_uni_R was performed on all cDNA. The source study handled its data this way. For normalization, 1 million high-quality reads, each with a distinct molecular identifier, were randomly selected from each sample. Reads sharing molecular identifiers were discarded rather than binned into consensus sequences. MiTCR, with a Q25 quality threshold and the strictest error-elimination algorithm, was used for CDR3 identification, clonotype clustering and error correction. A nonparametric unseen species model with Euler transformation was used to estimate lower-bound total TCR beta diversity. Clones were called with MiXCR by TCRdb after fastp trimmed the public reads at Q25, and only in-frame beta chains were retained. Rows are unified per CDR3 protein, each entry keeping the most common DNA and genes. TCRdb, not the original authors, processed these V and J calls. This sample holds 1.5 million to 2 million distinct CDR3 sequences; roughly a third were observed only once. The top ten constitute 11% of the sample.

These data originate in a study of blood T cells in healthy people across ages (dated by TCRdb to about 2015). Study-wide context: In model experiments, template switching captured roughly one uniquely barcoded TCR beta cDNA molecule for every two T cells. Age-related changes in TCR beta repertoire diversity were measured in the study by deep sequencing normalized with unique cDNA molecular identifiers. Four age groups were formed from the donors: young (average roughly 16 years), middle-aged (approximately 40), aged (around 62) and long-lived (roughly 81). Donors of different ages were randomly distributed across sequencing lanes to avoid experimental bias. Two additional independent replicas of 1 million unique cDNA reads from the same blood draw were analyzed for two donors (one aged 18 to 29 and one aged 80 or older).

The research as a whole found: The percentage of naive T cells measured by flow cytometry correlated strongly with observed TCR beta diversity. Total diversity estimates from one million sequenced T cells were considered lower bounds and underestimates. Because the CMV infection status of the donors was unknown, age-related changes in expanded clonotypes may potentially have been confounded. Compared with the aged group, the long-lived group had more naive CD4+ T cells, fewer expanded clones and increased TCR diversity, a pattern suggesting age selection. Bulk unsorted PBMC profiling prevented conclusive comparison of naive and antigen-experienced compartments. As age increased, observed TCR beta diversity per million T cells dropped in a roughly linear way, and a significant reduction was already evident by age 40.

The roughly 37 donors, aged 6 to 90 years, were systemically healthy Caucasian individuals from Russia. Approximately 9.3 milliliters of peripheral blood were collected from each donor into EDTA-treated Vacutainer tubes. Ficoll-Paque density-gradient centrifugation was used to isolate PBMCs, with at least 7 million obtained per sample. Trizol reagent was used to extract total RNA from PBMCs, with at least 5.5 micrograms per sample. The percentages of naive CD45RAhigh/CD27high T cells were determined by flow cytometry on a PBMC aliquot from every donor. The material sequenced was blood. This receptor was identified in a woman aged 30 to 39 in good health.

The nucleotide sequence is TGTGCCACCAGTGACCACGGGGGATCAGAGACCCAGTACTTC. The translation is CATSDHGGSETQYF. The chain is made from TRBV24-1 and TRBJ2-5, and possibly TRBD2, on 6 matching bases. CDR1 and CDR2, per the germline V gene, are KGHDR and SFDVKD. The CDR3, from cysteine to phenylalanine, totals 14 residues. Solely the CDR3 DNA is kept, with 42 bases framed from the first base. Trimming removed 4 bases from V and 4 bases from J, leaving 12 bases between the germline ends.